A selection of T cell receptor beta chains follows, all from one sample in a study of T cell changes during pregnancy in multiple sclerosis. The protocol was immunoSEQ multiplex PCR, while the TCRdb copy is restricted to in-frame clones and leaves out a portion. Of some 77,000 clones listed, over 85% are singletons. This specimen consisted of CD4+ T cells from peripheral blood mononuclear cells, obtained before pregnancy. These receptors all come from a female donor with multiple sclerosis, enrolled in a pregnancy study. Both conserved end residues are part of each CDR3. The D gene is left open where the match is weak. Rows give clone size only sometimes, using once, few, many, or a class for an expanded clone.

clone size: .; J gene: TRBJ2-2; V gene: TRBV4-1; CDR3 length: 14; D gene: .; CDR3 protein: CASSQGATTGELFF; CDR3 DNA: TGCGCCAGCAGCCAAGGGGCGACGACCGGGGAGCTGTTTTTT
clone size: .; J gene: TRBJ2-3; V gene: TRBV10-3; CDR3 length: 15; D gene: TRBD2; CDR3 protein: CAISGQAGGTDTQYF; CDR3 DNA: TGTGCCATCAGTGGTCAAGCGGGAGGAACAGATACGCAGTATTTT
clone size: once; J gene: TRBJ2-7; V gene: TRBV15; CDR3 length: 16; D gene: .; CDR3 protein: CATSRKGGGPLSEQYF; CDR3 DNA: TGTGCCACCAGCAGAAAGGGAGGCGGACCGCTCTCCGAGCAGTACTTC
clone size: .; J gene: TRBJ1-3; V gene: TRBV5-4; CDR3 length: 15; D gene: TRBD1; CDR3 protein: CASSSGTGRRNTIYF; CDR3 DNA: TGTGCCAGCAGCTCCGGGACAGGGAGAAGGAACACCATATATTTT
clone size: .; J gene: TRBJ1-4; V gene: TRBV28; CDR3 length: 15; D gene: .; CDR3 protein: CASRGAGYTNEKLFF; CDR3 DNA: TGTGCCAGCCGGGGGGCAGGGTATACTAATGAAAAACTGTTTTTT
clone size: .; J gene: TRBJ2-7; V gene: TRBV7-9; CDR3 length: 15; D gene: .; CDR3 protein: CASSSRVGGPYEQYF; CDR3 DNA: TGTGCCAGCAGCTCAAGGGTCGGGGGACCCTACGAGCAGTACTTC
clone size: .; J gene: TRBJ2-2; V gene: TRBV7-6; CDR3 length: 16; D gene: TRBD1; CDR3 protein: CASSSTGGIFTGELFF; CDR3 DNA: TGTGCCAGCAGCTCCACAGGGGGGATTTTCACCGGGGAGCTGTTTTTT
clone size: .; J gene: TRBJ1-3; V gene: TRBV7-8; CDR3 length: 16; D gene: .; CDR3 protein: CASTSGKDSSGNTIYF; CDR3 DNA: TGTGCCAGCACCAGCGGAAAGGATAGCTCTGGAAACACCATATATTTT
clone size: .; J gene: TRBJ1-2; V gene: TRBV2; CDR3 length: 14; D gene: .; CDR3 protein: CASSGTFLHYGYTF; CDR3 DNA: TGTGCCAGCAGTGGGACATTCCTACACTATGGCTACACCTTC
clone size: .; J gene: TRBJ1-2; V gene: TRBV9; CDR3 length: 17; D gene: TRBD1; CDR3 protein: CASSVAPGWDSGGGYTF; CDR3 DNA: TGTGCCAGCAGCGTAGCCCCCGGTTGGGACAGCGGGGGGGGCTACACCTTC
clone size: .; J gene: TRBJ2-7; V gene: TRBV6-5; CDR3 length: 15; D gene: TRBD1; CDR3 protein: CASSYSGDSAYEQYF; CDR3 DNA: TGTGCCAGCAGTTACTCCGGGGACAGCGCCTACGAGCAGTACTTC
clone size: once; J gene: TRBJ1-5; V gene: TRBV19; CDR3 length: 12; D gene: TRBD1; CDR3 protein: CASRDRNQPQHF; CDR3 DNA: TGTGCCAGCCGGGACAGAAATCAGCCCCAGCATTTT